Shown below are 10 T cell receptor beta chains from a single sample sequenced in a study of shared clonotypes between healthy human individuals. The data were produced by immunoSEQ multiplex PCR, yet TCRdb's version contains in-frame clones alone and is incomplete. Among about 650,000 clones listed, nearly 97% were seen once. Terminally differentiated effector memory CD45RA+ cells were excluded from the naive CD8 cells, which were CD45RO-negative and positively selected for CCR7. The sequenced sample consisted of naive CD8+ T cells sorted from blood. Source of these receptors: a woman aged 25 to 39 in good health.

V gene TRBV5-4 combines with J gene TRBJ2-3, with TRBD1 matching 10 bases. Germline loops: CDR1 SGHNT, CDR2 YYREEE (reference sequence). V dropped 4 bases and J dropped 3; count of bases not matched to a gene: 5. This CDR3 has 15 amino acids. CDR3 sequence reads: CASSGGTGVTDTQYF. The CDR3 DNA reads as TGTGCCAGCAGCGGCGGGACAGGGGTAACAGATACGCAGTATTTT.

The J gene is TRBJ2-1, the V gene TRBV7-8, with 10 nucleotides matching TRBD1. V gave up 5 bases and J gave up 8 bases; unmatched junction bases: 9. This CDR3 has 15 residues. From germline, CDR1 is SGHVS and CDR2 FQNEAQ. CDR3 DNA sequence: TGTGCCAGCAGCAAGGGACAGGGGTTGAACTATGAGCAGTTCTTC. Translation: CASSKGQGLNYEQFF.

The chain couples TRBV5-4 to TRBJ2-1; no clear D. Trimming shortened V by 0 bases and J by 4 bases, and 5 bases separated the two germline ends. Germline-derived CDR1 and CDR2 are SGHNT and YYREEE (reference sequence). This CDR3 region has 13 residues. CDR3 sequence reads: CASSLASYNEQFF. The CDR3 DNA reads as TGTGCCAGCAGCTTGGCCTCGTACAATGAGCAGTTCTTC.

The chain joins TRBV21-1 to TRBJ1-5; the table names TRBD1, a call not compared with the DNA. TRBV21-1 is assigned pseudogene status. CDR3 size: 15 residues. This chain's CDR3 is CASSPGRQGCQPQHF. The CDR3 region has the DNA TGTGCCAGCAGTCCAGGGCGACAGGGGTGTCAGCCCCAGCATTTT.

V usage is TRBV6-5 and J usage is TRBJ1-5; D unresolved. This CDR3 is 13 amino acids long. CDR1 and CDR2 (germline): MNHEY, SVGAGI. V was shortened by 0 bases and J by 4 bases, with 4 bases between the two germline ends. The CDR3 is CASSYSTNQPQHF. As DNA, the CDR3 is TGTGCCAGCAGTTACTCGACGAATCAGCCCCAGCATTTT.

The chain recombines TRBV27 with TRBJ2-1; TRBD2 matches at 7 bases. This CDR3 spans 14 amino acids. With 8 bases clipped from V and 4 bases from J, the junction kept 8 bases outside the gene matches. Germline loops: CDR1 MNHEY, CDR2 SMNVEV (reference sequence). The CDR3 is CASGELAAYNEQFF. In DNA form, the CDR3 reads TGTGCCAGCGGGGAGCTAGCGGCGTACAATGAGCAGTTCTTC.

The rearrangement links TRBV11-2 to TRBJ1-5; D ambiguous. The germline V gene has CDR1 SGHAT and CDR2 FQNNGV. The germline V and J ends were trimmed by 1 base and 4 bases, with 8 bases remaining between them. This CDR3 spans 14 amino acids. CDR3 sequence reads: CASSLVWENQPQHF. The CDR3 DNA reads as TGTGCCAGCAGCTTAGTTTGGGAAAATCAGCCCCAGCATTTT.

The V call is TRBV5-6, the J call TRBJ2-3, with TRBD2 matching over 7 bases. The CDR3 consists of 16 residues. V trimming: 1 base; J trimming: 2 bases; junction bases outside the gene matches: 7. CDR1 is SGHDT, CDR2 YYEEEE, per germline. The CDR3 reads CASSLRRERVTDTQYF. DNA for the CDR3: TGTGCCAGCAGCTTGAGGCGGGAGCGTGTCACAGATACGCAGTATTTT.

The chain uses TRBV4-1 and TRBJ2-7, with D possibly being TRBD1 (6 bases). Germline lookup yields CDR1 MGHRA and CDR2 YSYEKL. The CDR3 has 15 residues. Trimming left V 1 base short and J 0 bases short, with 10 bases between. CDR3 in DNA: TGCGCCAGCAGCCAAGGACAGGCCACCTCCTACGAGCAGTACTTC. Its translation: CASSQGQATSYEQYF.

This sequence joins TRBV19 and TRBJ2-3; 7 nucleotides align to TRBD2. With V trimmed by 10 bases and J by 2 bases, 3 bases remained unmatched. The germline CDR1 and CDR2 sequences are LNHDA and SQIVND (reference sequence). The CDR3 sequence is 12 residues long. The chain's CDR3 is CATSGTTDTQYF. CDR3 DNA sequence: TGTGCCACGAGCGGGACCACAGATACGCAGTATTTT.